Shown below are 22 T cell receptor beta chains from a single sample sequenced in a study of blood T cells in healthy people across ages. Then a second PCR, running roughly 7 to 12 cycles, was carried out with a sample-barcoded 5' primer and a J-beta primer mix. Using its own MiXCR run on the 5' RACE reads, TCRdb lists one record per CDR3 protein. This table holds around 1.7 million distinct CDR3 sequences, 28% found once. The sequencing input was blood. These receptors were collected from a woman younger than 45 in good health.

On this clonotype: A much more abundant neighbour one base away suggests this may be a read error. The chain carries TRBV28 and TRBJ2-7, with 11 bases fitting TRBD1. The J call may be wrong; the DNA end is better matched by TRBJ2-1. This CDR3 contains 19 residues. Germline values: CDR1 MDHEN, CDR2 SYDVKM. CDR3 protein: CASSFILPGQGVDNYEQFF. The CDR3 DNA follows: TGTGCCAGCAGTTTCATTTTACCGGGACAGGGGGTAGATAACTACGAGCAGTTCTTC.

This clonotype has ten or more counts. The rearrangement links TRBV28 to TRBJ2-7; D gene unclear. V dropped 6 bases and J dropped 8 bases, with 5 bases sitting between them. CDR1 is MDHEN, CDR2 SYDVKM, per germline. The CDR3 spans 9 residues. The CDR3 here is CASRYKQYF. The CDR3 DNA is TGTGCCAGCAGGTATAAGCAGTACTTC.

The chain joins TRBV7-9 to TRBJ1-1; 7 bases are shared with TRBD1. Germline CDR1 SEHNR, CDR2 FQNEAQ (reference sequence). The ends lost 1 base at V and 4 bases at J; junction bases unmatched: 12. CDR3 length: 17 amino acids. CDR3 bases: TGTGCCAGCAGCTTAGATGGGACAGCTCTACTCTCCACTGAAGCTTTCTTT. It translates to CASSLDGTALLSTEAFF.

J is TRBJ2-7 and V is TRBV5-1, with a weak D call TRBD2 (6 bases). The ends were cut back, 0 bases at V and 2 bases at J, with 24 bases in the middle. The germline V gene encodes CDR1 SGHRS and CDR2 YFSETQ. The CDR3 spans 19 residues. The CDR3 is CASSLEPMTGMGGAYEQYF. The CDR3, as DNA: TGCGCCAGCAGCTTGGAACCTATGACGGGGATGGGGGGTGCCTACGAGCAGTACTTC.

A note on this clonotype: With a much larger clone just one base away, this may be a read error. The V gene is TRBV10-3, the J gene TRBJ2-7, with D uncertain. The CDR3 has 12 residues. The germline gives CDR1 ENHRY, CDR2 SYGVKD. CDR3 nucleotide sequence: TGTACCATCAGTGAGTCGTGGGGCGAGCAGTACTTC. It yields the protein CTISESWGEQYF.

This clonotype has only one observation. The V and J genes are TRBV29-1 and TRBJ1-1; no reliable D call. Germline V lookup: CDR1 SQVTM, CDR2 ANQGSEA. This CDR3 contains 13 residues. V was clipped by 2 bases and J by 5 bases, with 12 bases between them. CDR3 in DNA: TGCAGCGTTGAATTGGAGGTAGGGACTGAAGCTTTCTTT. Residues: CSVELEVGTEAFF. Combining the CDR3 with reference TRBV29-1 and TRBJ1-1 gives the whole variable domain SAVISQKPSRDICQRGTSLTIQCQVDSQVTMMFWYRQQPGQSLTLIATANQGSEATYESGFVIDKFPISRPNLTFSTLTVSNMSPEDSSIYLCSVELEVGTEAFFGQGTRLTVV.

Only a few counts were recorded for this clonotype. This clone may be a read error of a much larger clone one base away. This chain uses TRBV18 with TRBJ2-1, with 8 bases matching TRBD1. CDR3 length: 12 amino acids. Germline trimming cut 9 bases from V and 13 bases from J; bases unmatched to any gene: 11. Germline V gene lookup returns CDR1 KGHSH and CDR2 LQKENI. This chain's CDR3 is CASSTGVETQFF. In DNA, the CDR3 is TGTGCCAGTTCGACAGGGGTCGAGACCCAGTTCTTC.

J is TRBJ2-7 and V is TRBV5-1; TRBD2 aligns across 7 bases. With the DNA end fitting TRBJ2-5 better, the J assignment may be wrong. The germline V gene encodes CDR1 SGHRS and CDR2 YFSETQ. The CDR3 covers 13 residues. CDR3 nucleotides: TGCGCCAGCAGTAAGAGCGGGGAAGAGACCCAGTACTTC. Its translation is CASSKSGEETQYF.

The gene calls are TRBV20-1 and TRBJ1-4; D uncertain. Germline loops: CDR1 DFQATT, CDR2 SNEGSKA (reference sequence). V was shortened by 3 bases and J by 5 bases, with 13 bases between the two germline ends. The CDR3 runs 14 residues. CDR3 DNA: TGCAGTGCTAGTAAGGGTTCCGTGAATGAAAAACTGTTTTTT. Translated: CSASKGSVNEKLFF.

This clonotype was observed once. A read error may be the cause here, since a much bigger clone is one base away. This chain connects TRBV5-1 to TRBJ2-1, with 8 bases fitting TRBD1. This CDR3 contains 14 residues. CDR1 is SGHRS, CDR2 YFSETQ, per germline. The V gene end was trimmed by 3 bases and the J gene end by 5 bases; junction bases not matched to a gene: 4. This CDR3 is CASSSQGANNEQFF. The CDR3 DNA sequence: TGCGCCAGCAGCTCCCAGGGGGCCAACAATGAGCAGTTCTTC. The full variable domain, completed using reference TRBV5-1 and TRBJ2-1, is KAGVTQTPRYLIKTRGQQVTLSCSPISGHRSVSWYQQTPGQGLQFLFEYFSETQRNKGNFPGRFSGRQFSNSRSEMNVSTLELGDSALYLCASSSQGANNEQFFGPGTRLTVL.

The V call is TRBV12-5, the J call TRBJ2-5, with D hard to call. The CDR3 is 17 residues long. Germline CDR1 reads LGHNT; CDR2 reads FRNRAP. Trimming stripped 5 bases from V and 3 bases from J, with 22 bases between. CDR3 region: CASGPRPPSIFEETQYF. The CDR3 DNA is TGTGCTAGTGGTCCCCGGCCACCCTCCATCTTTGAAGAGACCCAGTACTTC.

The chain employs TRBV29-1 and TRBJ2-5; D is tentatively TRBD1 or TRBD2 (5 bases each). V was trimmed by 5 bases and J by 1 base, leaving 11 bases between them. Germline-derived CDR1 and CDR2 are SQVTM and ANQGSEA. The CDR3 loop spans 13 amino acids. CDR3 sequence reads: CSVSLGVQETQYF. The CDR3 region has the DNA TGCAGCGTTTCCCTGGGGGTCCAAGAGACCCAGTACTTC.

At least ten counts were recorded for this clonotype. The J gene is TRBJ2-5, the V gene TRBV20-1; no reliable D call. The CDR3 covers 14 residues. V was cut by 1 base and J by 2 bases, with 11 bases left in between. Per germline, CDR1 DFQATT and CDR2 SNEGSKA (reference sequence). The CDR3 loop reads CSARAYGLQETQYF. CDR3 in DNA: TGCAGTGCTAGAGCGTACGGATTACAAGAGACCCAGTACTTC.

This chain uses TRBV3-1 with TRBJ2-7; the D gene is possibly TRBD1 (5 bases). Matching the DNA end better, TRBJ2-5 makes the J call doubtful. The CDR3 contains 14 residues. Germline CDR1 is LGHDT and CDR2 is YNNKEL (reference sequence). The CDR3 DNA sequence: TGTGCCAGCAGCCAATCTAAGGGGCAAGAGACCCAGTACTTC. The encoded protein is CASSQSKGQETQYF.

This clonotype came up a few times. The chain combines TRBV5-4 with TRBJ2-5; 7 nucleotides agree with TRBD2. There are 16 residues in the CDR3. The J segment lost 2 bases and the V segment lost 6 bases, leaving 13 bases of the junction unmatched. Germline lookup yields CDR1 SGHNT and CDR2 YYREEE (reference sequence). This CDR3 is CASTQRFSGGQETQYF. The CDR3 DNA sequence: TGTGCCAGCACTCAAAGGTTCTCGGGAGGACAAGAGACCCAGTACTTC.

V usage is TRBV27 and J usage is TRBJ2-7, with 11 bases aligning to TRBD2. The CDR3 has 15 residues. The germline V gene encodes CDR1 MNHEY and CDR2 SMNVEV (reference sequence). Losses at the gene ends were 5 bases for V and 2 bases for J; bases not matched to a gene: 5. The CDR3 here is CASSPETSGAYEQYF. The CDR3, as DNA: TGTGCCAGCAGTCCGGAGACTAGCGGGGCCTACGAGCAGTACTTC.

V and J are TRBV12-3 or TRBV12-4 and TRBJ2-3; TRBD1 aligns across 10 bases. The CDR3 is 15 residues long. The junction had 4 bases not matched to a gene; V was cut back by 4 bases and J by 3 bases. The DNA of the CDR3 is TGTGCCAGCAGTTGGGACAGGGGTAGGACAGATACGCAGTATTTT. Protein sequence: CASSWDRGRTDTQYF.

This chain connects TRBV20-1 to TRBJ2-3; 7 bases are a match to TRBD2. Germline V gene lookup returns CDR1 DFQATT and CDR2 SNEGSKA (reference sequence). Trimming took 4 bases from V and 4 from J; bases not matched to a gene: 14. The length of the CDR3 is 16 residues. In DNA, the CDR3 is TGCAGTGCTATCGCCCGCCGCGGGAGTGTCTCAGATACGCAGTATTTT. It translates to CSAIARRGSVSDTQYF.

As to this clonotype: The junction departs from germline at one end; a sequencing error may be responsible. The chain links TRBV9 to TRBJ2-1, with TRBD2 as a possible D gene (5 bases). CDR3 length equals 13 residues. Germline lookup yields CDR1 SGDLS and CDR2 YYNGEE. CDR3 region: CASSVGGLDERFF. The CDR3, as DNA: TGTGCCAGCAGCGTCGGCGGGCTCGATGAGCGGTTCTTC.

The rearrangement joins TRBV15 to TRBJ2-1; weak D call: TRBD2 (5 bases). Germline CDR1 is LNHNV and CDR2 is YYDKDF (reference sequence). With 10 bases removed from V and 4 bases from J, the gap between germline ends came to 17 bases. The CDR3 consists of 14 residues. The CDR3 reads CAIRMDGEYNEQFF. Written as DNA, the CDR3 is TGTGCCATCCGGATGGACGGGGAATACAATGAGCAGTTCTTC.

This clonotype was detected ten times or more. Germline and junction disagree at one end, which may indicate a read error. This chain connects TRBV6-6 to TRBJ2-7, with 8 bases lining up with TRBD2. The CDR3 is 14 residues long. Per germline, CDR1 MNHNY and CDR2 SVGAGI (reference sequence). CDR3 protein: CASSPGLASYEQYF. DNA for the CDR3: TGCGCCAGCAGCCCCGGACTAGCCTCCTACGAGCAGTACTTC.

This clonotype was detected a few times. The rearrangement joins TRBV9 to TRBJ1-4, with unresolved D. Germline CDR1 reads SGDLS; CDR2 reads YYNGEE. CDR3 size: 12 residues. V lost 3 bases, J lost 10 bases, and 10 bases lay in between. CDR3 DNA sequence: TGTGCCAGCAGCGGAGAGAGAGGAAAACTGTTTTTT. Protein product: CASSGERGKLFF.